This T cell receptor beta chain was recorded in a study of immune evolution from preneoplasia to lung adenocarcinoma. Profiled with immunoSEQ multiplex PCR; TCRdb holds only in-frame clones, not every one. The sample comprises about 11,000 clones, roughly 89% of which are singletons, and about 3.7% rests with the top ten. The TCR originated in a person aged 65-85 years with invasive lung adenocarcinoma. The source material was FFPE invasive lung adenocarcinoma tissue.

Here the CDR3 DNA reads TGTGCCAGCAGCCACCTCTGGGGCACTGAAGCTTTCTTT. This sequence encodes CASSHLWGTEAFF. This chain joins TRBV6-1 and TRBJ1-1; D is uncertain. CDR1 is MNHNS, CDR2 SASEGT, per germline. V dropped 6 bases and J dropped 4 bases, with 12 bases sitting between them. The CDR3 length is 13 residues.